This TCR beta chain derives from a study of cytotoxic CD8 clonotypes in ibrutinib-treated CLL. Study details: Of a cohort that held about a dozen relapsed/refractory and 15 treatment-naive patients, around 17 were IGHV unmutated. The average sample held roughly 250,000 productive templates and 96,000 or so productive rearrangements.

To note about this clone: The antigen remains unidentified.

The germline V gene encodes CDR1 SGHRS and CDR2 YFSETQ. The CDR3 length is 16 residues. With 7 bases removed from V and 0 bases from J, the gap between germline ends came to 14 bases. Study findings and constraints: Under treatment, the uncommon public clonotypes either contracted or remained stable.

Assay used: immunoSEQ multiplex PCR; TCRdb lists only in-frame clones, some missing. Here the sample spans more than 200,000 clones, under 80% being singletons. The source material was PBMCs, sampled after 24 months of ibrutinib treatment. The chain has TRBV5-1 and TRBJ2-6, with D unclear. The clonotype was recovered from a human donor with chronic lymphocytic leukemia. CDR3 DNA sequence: TGCGCCAGCTCCCCAGGACCCGTCTCTGGGGCCAACGTCCTGACTTTC. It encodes CASSPGPVSGANVLTF.